Shown below are 15 T cell receptor beta chains from a single sample sequenced in a study of T cells in Graves' hyperthyroidism and ophthalmopathy (dated by TCRdb to between 2018 and 2020). The library relied on multiplex PCR. Reads for this sample came from an Illumina HiSeq 2000. TCR beta CDR3 regions were amplified from RNA transcripts. For the first round of RT-PCR on the TCR CDR3, the HTBI primer set was used together with the Qiagen OneStep RT-PCR kit. TCRdb itself trimmed the public reads at Q25 with fastp, ran MiXCR and retained productive beta chains. Entries that share a CDR3 protein sequence are merged under the most common genes and DNA. The sample table records around 350,000 distinct CDR3 sequences; about 13% of these occur just once. The ten largest clones add up to about 9.1% of the sample. The sequenced material came from blood. Every receptor here comes from a woman between 18 and 30 years old with Graves' hyperthyroidism.

The table lists this clonotype with many counts. This chain links TRBV18 with TRBJ1-2, with no clear D. CDR1 KGHSH and CDR2 LQKENI come from the germline V gene. Trimming removed 3 bases at V and 7 bases at J, with 21 bases between. The CDR3 loop spans 16 amino acids. The CDR3 nucleotides are TGTGCCAGCTCACCCGCGTCGTTAGGGAGCACCCGTGGCTACACCTTC. This gives the protein CASSPASLGSTRGYTF.

The chain links TRBV5-4 to TRBJ2-3; TRBD2 matches 8 bases. Germline trimming cut 4 bases from V and 5 bases from J; bases unmatched to any gene: 6. The CDR3 contains 14 residues. Germline V gene data show CDR1 as SGHNT and CDR2 as YYREEE (reference sequence). For the CDR3, the DNA is TGTGCCAGCAGCCCAGCGGGAGCGAAAGATACGCAGTATTTT. Translated, it gives CASSPAGAKDTQYF.

This clonotype was detected only a few times. This rearrangement joins TRBV6-1 to TRBJ2-5, with D possibly being TRBD1 or TRBD2 (5 bases each). V lost 5 bases to trimming and J lost 1 base, with 14 bases between them. The CDR3 covers 15 residues. Looked up from germline, CDR1 is MNHNS and CDR2 is SASEGT. CDR3 DNA sequence: TGTGCCAGCAGTAGGATGCAGGGACCCCAAGAGACCCAGTACTTC. Amino acids: CASSRMQGPQETQYF.

This clonotype was detected ten times or more. The V gene is TRBV24-1, the J gene TRBJ2-5; maybe TRBD2 (5 bases). Germline V lookup: CDR1 KGHDR, CDR2 SFDVKD. The CDR3 length is 15 residues. Trimming left V 0 bases short and J 3 bases short, with 10 bases between. The DNA of the CDR3 is TGTGCCACCAGTGATTTGCGGACGGGAAAAGAGACCCAGTACTTC. Protein sequence: CATSDLRTGKETQYF.

In this sample, this clonotype turned up many times. This chain links TRBV10-2 with TRBJ2-1; 10 bases line up with TRBD2. Germline V gene data show CDR1 as WSHSY and CDR2 as SAAADI. The CDR3 runs to 13 residues. V shed 7 bases and J 8 bases; nucleotides not matched to a gene: 5. The CDR3 sequence is CASTGTSEHEQFF. The CDR3 bases are TGCGCCAGCACCGGGACTAGCGAGCATGAGCAGTTCTTC.

This clonotype was detected ten times or more. V usage is TRBV7-2 and J usage is TRBJ1-6, with 7 bases fitting TRBD1. The CDR3 spans 13 residues. Germline lookup yields CDR1 SGHTA and CDR2 FQGNSA. J lost 9 bases, V lost 4 bases, and 3 bases had no gene match. CDR3 amino acids: CASSWDSGSPLHF. CDR3 DNA: TGTGCCAGCAGCTGGGACAGCGGTTCACCCCTCCACTTT.

The chain employs TRBV7-2 and TRBJ1-6, with 8 bases identical to TRBD1. Per germline, CDR1 SGHTA and CDR2 FQGNSA. This CDR3 spans 14 amino acids. Trimming at V came to 1 base and at J to 9 bases, leaving 2 bases not matched to a gene. CDR3 nucleotide sequence: TGTGCCAGCAGCTTAGGCAGGGGGCGTTCACCCCTCCACTTT. Protein: CASSLGRGRSPLHF. Complete variable domain (other parts from reference TRBV7-2 and TRBJ1-6): GAGVSQSPSNKVTEKGKDVELRCDPISGHTALYWYRQSLGQGLEFLIYFQGNSAPDKSGLPSDRFSAERTGGSVSTLTIQRTQQEDSAVYLCASSLGRGRSPLHFGNGTRLTVT.

This clonotype was found many times. This rearrangement joins TRBV18 to TRBJ1-1; no clear D gene. CDR1 and CDR2 (germline): KGHSH, LQKENI. CDR3 length equals 14 residues. The V end lost 6 bases, the J end lost 4 bases, and 15 bases lay between the germline ends. CDR3 DNA: TGTGCCAGCTCCCCCGGGCCCCAGAGCACTGAAGCTTTCTTT. This encodes CASSPGPQSTEAFF.

At least ten counts were recorded for this clonotype. The gene calls are TRBV5-5 and TRBJ2-7, with a weak D call TRBD1 (6 bases). Germline values: CDR1 SGHKS, CDR2 YYEKEE (reference sequence). This CDR3 has 16 residues. Trimming took off 4 bases at V and 1 base at J, with 18 bases between the two ends. The CDR3 loop reads CASSPTGTQGSYEQYF. The CDR3 DNA reads as TGTGCCAGCAGCCCTACCGGGACACAAGGATCCTACGAGCAGTACTTC.

This clonotype was counted ten times or more. The chain uses TRBV30 and TRBJ2-1; the D is unclear. Germline loops: CDR1 GTSNPN, CDR2 SVGIG (reference sequence). CDR3 length equals 11 residues. The V end was cut by 4 bases, the J end by 9 bases, with 10 bases between. The CDR3 DNA follows: TGTGCCTGGAAAAGGCAAGGTGAGCAGTTCTTC. This gives the protein CAWKRQGEQFF.

This clonotype showed up many times. This chain joins TRBV2 and TRBJ2-1, with 9 bases lining up with TRBD2. The germline V gene encodes CDR1 SNHLY and CDR2 FYNNEI. This CDR3 spans 15 amino acids. V lost 7 bases to trimming and J lost 6 bases; unmatched junction nucleotides: 10. The CDR3 bases are TGTGCCAGCACTGGCGGGAGGGGTCCCTCCAATGAGCAGTTCTTC. This codes for CASTGGRGPSNEQFF.

This clonotype was seen only a few times. The V call is TRBV19, the J call TRBJ1-6; D remains ambiguous. Per the germline V gene, CDR1 is LNHDA and CDR2 is SQIVND (reference sequence). Trimming took 5 bases from V and 9 from J, leaving 11 bases between them. The length of the CDR3 is 13 residues. This chain's CDR3 is CASSLGPGSPLHF. CDR3 in DNA: TGTGCCAGTAGTCTAGGACCGGGTTCACCCCTCCACTTT.

This clonotype was observed at least ten times. This chain uses TRBV27 with TRBJ2-1; D gene unclear. V was pared by 6 bases and J by 7 bases, with 13 bases between. The CDR3 extends over 13 amino acids. Germline CDR1 and CDR2: MNHEY and SMNVEV (reference sequence). CDR3 DNA sequence: TGTGCCAGCAGCCTTGACCCCGGAAATGAGCAGTTCTTC. This translates into CASSLDPGNEQFF.

The rearrangement joins TRBV20-1 to TRBJ2-1; D gene ambiguous. CDR1 DFQATT and CDR2 SNEGSKA come from the germline V gene (reference sequence). V was clipped by 6 bases and J by 1 base, with 7 bases between them. This CDR3 contains 12 residues. The CDR3 is CSAPGSYNEQFF. The CDR3 DNA reads as TGCAGTGCACCTGGGTCCTACAATGAGCAGTTCTTC.

This clonotype was observed at least ten times. This CDR3 is CASSLGGRDTGELFF. The CDR3 coding sequence is TGTGCCAGCAGTTTAGGAGGGAGAGACACCGGGGAGCTGTTTTTT. The chain has TRBV28 and TRBJ2-2; TRBD2 might be the D (6 bases). The CDR3 has 15 residues. The V gene lost 2 bases and the J gene lost 3 bases, with 10 bases spanning the gap. Germline CDR1 reads MDHEN; CDR2 reads SYDVKM.